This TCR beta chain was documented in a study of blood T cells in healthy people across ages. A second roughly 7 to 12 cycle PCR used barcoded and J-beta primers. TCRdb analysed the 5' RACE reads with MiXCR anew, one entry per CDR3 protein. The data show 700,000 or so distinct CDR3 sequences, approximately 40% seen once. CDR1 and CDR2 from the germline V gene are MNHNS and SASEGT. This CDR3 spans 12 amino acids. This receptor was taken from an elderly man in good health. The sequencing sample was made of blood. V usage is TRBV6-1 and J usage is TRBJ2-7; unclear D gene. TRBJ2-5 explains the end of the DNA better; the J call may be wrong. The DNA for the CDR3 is TGTGCCAGCAAGGATGACTTGGAGACCCAGTACTTC. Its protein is CASKDDLETQYF.